Listed below are T cell receptor beta chains from one sample, sequenced in a study of shared clonotypes between healthy human individuals. Assay used: immunoSEQ multiplex PCR; TCRdb lists only in-frame clones, some missing. The profile shows about 2.2 million clones, roughly 91% of them singletons. Sequencing was done on a sample of naive CD8+ T cells from PBMCs. Source of these receptors: a man between 18 and 35 years old in good health. Some clones in this sample may be carry-over from other donors' samples. Both conserved end residues are part of each CDR3. A D gene is named only where the DNA matches it firmly. The size of a clone is reported for some rows only, either as once, few or many, or as a class for expanded clones.

CASSPSLDRGSYEQYF,TGTGCCAGCAGTCCTAGCCTGGACAGGGGATCCTACGAGCAGTACTTC,TRBD1,TRBV28,NA,TRBJ2-7
CASSLIGSTGELFF,TGTGCCAGCAGTTTAATAGGGTCCACCGGGGAGCTGTTTTTT,NA,TRBV28,once,TRBJ2-2
CASSPVGYNEQFF,TGTGCCAGCAGCCCAGTGGGTTACAATGAGCAGTTCTTC,NA,TRBV7-2,NA,TRBJ2-1
CASALPRGRADTQYF,TGTGCCAGCGCCCTTCCCCGGGGTAGGGCAGATACGCAGTATTTT,NA,TRBV6-1,NA,TRBJ2-3
CASSFDGRKAFF,TGTGCCAGCAGTTTCGATGGAAGGAAGGCTTTCTTT,NA,TRBV28,NA,TRBJ1-1
CASSQDRDEQFF,TGCGCCAGCAGCCAAGACAGGGATGAGCAGTTCTTC,NA,TRBV4-1,NA,TRBJ2-1
CASSYTSGDSYEQYF,TGTGCCAGCAGTTACACTAGCGGGGACTCCTACGAGCAGTACTTC,TRBD2,TRBV27,NA,TRBJ2-7
CASSPRIEETQYF,TGCGCCAGCAGCCCTCGGATAGAAGAGACCCAGTACTTC,NA,TRBV4-1,NA,TRBJ2-5
CASSQDRDGKNIQYF,TGCGCCAGCAGCCAAGATCGGGATGGGAAAAACATTCAGTACTTC,NA,TRBV4-3,NA,TRBJ2-4
CASSTRAGGAFF,TGTGCCAGCAGCACCCGAGCGGGTGGGGCTTTCTTT,NA,TRBV7-9,NA,TRBJ1-1
CASSTLDRGPMNTEAFF,TGTGCCAGCAGCACCCTGGACAGGGGACCCATGAACACTGAAGCTTTCTTT,TRBD1,TRBV11-2,NA,TRBJ1-1
CASSVLGLGETQYF,TGTGCCAGCAGTGTCCTGGGGCTCGGCGAGACCCAGTACTTC,NA,TRBV27,NA,TRBJ2-5
CASSFQFGYEQYF,TGTGCCAGCAGCTTCCAGTTTGGGTACGAGCAGTACTTC,NA,TRBV11-3,NA,TRBJ2-7
CASSLAVRGHEQYF,TGTGCCAGCAGCTTAGCAGTCCGGGGGCACGAGCAGTACTTC,NA,TRBV7-9,NA,TRBJ2-7
CSVNGLGFRETQYF,TGCAGCGTTAACGGACTAGGTTTCCGGGAGACCCAGTACTTC,TRBD2,TRBV29-1,NA,TRBJ2-5
CASSLQAGDTEAFF,TGTGCCAGCAGTTTGCAGGCGGGGGACACTGAAGCTTTCTTT,NA,TRBV28,few,TRBJ1-1
CASSYLDGSYEQYF,TGTGCCAGCAGTTACCTAGACGGGTCCTACGAGCAGTACTTC,NA,TRBV27,NA,TRBJ2-7
CASSSGTTLEQYF,TGTGCCAGCAGTTCCGGGACTACCCTCGAGCAGTACTTC,TRBD2,TRBV28,NA,TRBJ2-7
CASSSPSGPYEQYF,TGTGCCAGCAGCTCCCCCAGCGGGCCGTACGAGCAGTACTTC,NA,TRBV7-9,NA,TRBJ2-7
CAISEFRTSSYEQYF,TGTGCCATCAGTGAGTTTAGGACGAGCTCCTACGAGCAGTACTTC,NA,TRBV10-3,NA,TRBJ2-7
CASSFGGTQYF,TGCGCCAGCAGCTTCGGGGGTACGCAGTATTTT,NA,TRBV5-1,NA,TRBJ2-3